This is a list of T cell receptor beta chains from one sample in a study of T cell repertoires in cytomegalovirus infection. In TCRdb, the reads were re-called with MiXCR into one record per CDR3 protein. The sample has roughly 570,000 distinct CDR3 sequences; 40% are singletons. Which antigens these TCRs recognize remains unknown. Sequences were derived from cultured PBMCs, sampled from culture after CMV antigen stimulation. Source of these receptors: a human donor in good health (CMV status not recorded). Some clones in this sample may be carry-over from other donors' samples. Each CDR3 is given with its conserved first and last residue. D genes are given only for firm matches. Some rows have no size entry. The others give once, few or many, or a class for an expanded clone.

>TRBV5-4|TRBJ1-1|-|-
TGTGCCAGCAGCGGGGGGGGTGAAAACACTGAAGCTTTCTTT
CASSGGGENTEAFF
>TRBV7-9|TRBJ2-7|-|-
TGTGCCAGCAGCTTAGACTATGACGGCGAGCAGTACTTC
CASSLDYDGEQYF
>TRBV7-8|TRBJ2-1|few|TRBD2
TGTGCCAGCAGCTTTACGTCGCTAGCGGCCTACAATGAGCAGTTCTTC
CASSFTSLAAYNEQFF
>TRBV7-6|TRBJ2-5|many|-
TGTGCCAGCAGCCCCACGGGTTCGAAGACCCAGTACTTC
CASSPTGSKTQYF
>TRBV7-9|TRBJ2-3|few|-
TGTGCCAGCACCGATGGGCGTGGGACAGATACGCAGTATTTT
CASTDGRGTDTQYF
>TRBV6-5|TRBJ2-1|-|-
TGTGCCAGCAGTCCCCCGGGTACCGGTGGGTACAATGAGCAGTTCTTC
CASSPPGTGGYNEQFF
>TRBV27|TRBJ2-3|-|-
TGTGCCAGCAGTTTATCCAGAGGAGCGGAGTTACACACAGATACGCAGTATTTT
CASSLSRGAELHTDTQYF
>TRBV4-1|TRBJ2-1|few|TRBD1
TGCGCCAGCAGCCAACCGGGACAGACATACAATGAGCAGTTCTTC
CASSQPGQTYNEQFF
>TRBV6-6|TRBJ2-1|few|-
TGTGCCAGCAGTTACGTGGCTAGGTGGGACAATGAGCAGTTCTTC
CASSYVARWDNEQFF
>TRBV6-2/TRBV6-3|TRBJ2-7|few|TRBD1
TGTGCCACCAAAAACCGGGACAGGGGCAGCGAGCAGTACTTC
CATKNRDRGSEQYF
>TRBV12-3/TRBV12-4|TRBJ1-2|-|-
TGTGCCAGCAGTTTCCGGGGATCTGGAGGCTACACCTTC
CASSFRGSGGYTF
>TRBV6-2/TRBV6-3|TRBJ2-1|few|-
TGTGCCACCACGGCCCGAGCTGGGAAGTACAATGAGCAGTTCTTC
CATTARAGKYNEQFF
>TRBV5-1|TRBJ2-1|-|TRBD2
TGCGCCAGCAGCGGGGGGGTTGAGCAGTTCTTC
CASSGGVEQFF
>TRBV7-2|TRBJ2-1|few|TRBD2
TGTGCCAGCAGCTTCCTAGCGGGAGTCGCCAATGAGCAGTTCTTC
CASSFLAGVANEQFF
>TRBV20-1|TRBJ2-7|-|TRBD1
TGCAGTGCTTACCGGGACAGAGCCTACGAGCAGTACTTC
CSAYRDRAYEQYF
>TRBV4-1|TRBJ2-3|-|TRBD2
TGTGCCAGCAGCCCTGTTTTCGAGCGGGGGGTCACAGATACGCAGTATTTT
CASSPVFERGVTDTQYF
>TRBV7-2|TRBJ2-2|-|-
TGTGCCAGCAGGGTGAAAAAGAACACCGGGGAGCTGTTTTTT
CASRVKKNTGELFF
>TRBV7-6|TRBJ2-3|many|-
TGTGCCAGCAGCCCCGGGGAGGCGGGGGCCGGGGTGGATACGCAGTATTTT
CASSPGEAGAGVDTQYF
>TRBV20-1|TRBJ2-1|-|-
TGCAGTGCTCCCTTGTGGAGCAGCTCCTACAATGAGCAGTTCTTC
CSAPLWSSSYNEQFF
>TRBV12-3/TRBV12-4|TRBJ2-7|few|-
TGTGCCAGCAGTTTTCGGGCAGGGGCCTACGAGCAGTACTTC
CASSFRAGAYEQYF
>TRBV12-3/TRBV12-4|TRBJ1-3|few|-
TGTGCCAGCAGCGGACCTCAGGGATTGAACACCATATATTTT
CASSGPQGLNTIYF
>TRBV5-3|TRBJ2-7|-|-
TGTGCCAGAGGCGAGACGGACGAATCCTACGAGCAGTACTTC
CARGETDESYEQYF
>TRBV5-1|TRBJ1-4|-|TRBD1
TGCGCCAGCAGCACACGGACAGGGCTAATCGGGAAACTGTTTTTT
CASSTRTGLIGKLFF
>TRBV20-1|TRBJ1-3|-|-
TGCAGTGCTAGAGATCATCGGAGCTCTGGAAACACCATATATTTT
CSARDHRSSGNTIYF
>TRBV7-6|TRBJ1-6|-|-
TGTGCCAGCAGCTTACGTCCCGGGTCCTATAATTCACCCCTCCACTTT
CASSLRPGSYNSPLHF
>TRBV7-2|TRBJ2-7|-|-
TGTGCCAGCAGCCTAAGGGGGAAGGGGGTATCCTACGAGCAGTACTTC
CASSLRGKGVSYEQYF
>TRBV7-9|TRBJ1-2|few|-
TGTGCCAGCAGCTCCACCGCAGGGCCCACTAACTATGGCTACACCTTC
CASSSTAGPTNYGYTF
>TRBV20-1|TRBJ1-6|-|TRBD1
TGCAGTGCTCACGACTTCCGACAGGGAGAGGTTTCACCCCTCCACTTT
CSAHDFRQGEVSPLHF
>TRBV11-2|TRBJ2-7|-|-
TGTGCCAGCAGCTTAGGTCTTAGCAGTCCCTACGAGCAGTACTTC
CASSLGLSSPYEQYF